This is a list of T cell receptor beta chains from one sample in a study of T cells after yellow fever vaccination. TCRdb processed the 5' RACE reads anew with MiXCR; each CDR3 protein has one entry. The sample shows 500,000 to 650,000 distinct CDR3 sequences, around 17% of them seen only once. The sample here was PBMCs, taken 5 days after the first yellow fever vaccination. These receptors all stem from a young man who received the YFV17D yellow fever vaccine. The CDR3 runs from the conserved cysteine through the conserved F or W. The D gene is left open where the match is weak. Expanded clones get a size class; other rows say once, few or many, or leave the size out.

abundance: .; v_gene: TRBV9; j_gene: TRBJ2-3; d_gene: TRBD2; CDR3aa: CASSGGPGLAGDQAQYF; CDR3nt: TGTGCCAGCAGCGGGGGTCCGGGACTAGCGGGGGACCAAGCGCAGTATTTT
abundance: .; v_gene: TRBV20-1; j_gene: TRBJ2-3; d_gene: TRBD2; CDR3aa: CSARGGGTDTQYF; CDR3nt: TGCAGTGCTAGGGGGGGGGGCACAGATACGCAGTATTTT
abundance: .; v_gene: TRBV20-1; j_gene: TRBJ1-1; d_gene: .; CDR3aa: CSAAQDSNTEAFF; CDR3nt: TGCAGTGCTGCCCAGGACTCGAACACTGAAGCTTTCTTT
abundance: many; v_gene: TRBV6-1; j_gene: TRBJ1-6; d_gene: .; CDR3aa: CASSQQENSPLHF; CDR3nt: TGTGCCAGCAGTCAACAAGAGAATTCACCCCTCCACTTT
abundance: .; v_gene: TRBV19; j_gene: TRBJ2-7; d_gene: .; CDR3aa: CASSKAAFIYEQYF; CDR3nt: TGTGCCAGTAGTAAGGCGGCCTTTATCTACGAGCAGTACTTC
abundance: few; v_gene: TRBV5-1; j_gene: TRBJ2-3; d_gene: TRBD2; CDR3aa: CASSLGLAGGFTDTQYF; CDR3nt: TGCGCCAGCAGCCTGGGACTAGCGGGGGGGTTCACAGATACGCAGTATTTT
abundance: .; v_gene: TRBV12-3/TRBV12-4; j_gene: TRBJ2-2; d_gene: TRBD1; CDR3aa: CASSFGTEMTGELFF; CDR3nt: TGTGCCAGCAGTTTCGGGACAGAGATGACCGGGGAGCTGTTTTTT
abundance: few; v_gene: TRBV9; j_gene: TRBJ1-5; d_gene: .; CDR3aa: CASSVQASNQPQHF; CDR3nt: TGTGCCAGCAGCGTACAGGCTAGCAATCAGCCCCAGCATTTT
abundance: many; v_gene: TRBV15; j_gene: TRBJ2-2; d_gene: .; CDR3aa: CATSNRVGTGELFF; CDR3nt: TGTGCCACCAGCAATAGGGTGGGGACCGGGGAGCTGTTTTTT
abundance: many; v_gene: TRBV7-9; j_gene: TRBJ2-1; d_gene: .; CDR3aa: CASSSQNTVGEQFF; CDR3nt: TGTGCCAGCAGCTCCCAGAATACTGTAGGTGAGCAGTTCTTC
abundance: once; v_gene: TRBV5-6; j_gene: TRBJ1-2; d_gene: .; CDR3aa: CASSLYYRGVDDGYTF; CDR3nt: TGTGCCAGCAGCTTGTACTACCGGGGTGTGGATGATGGCTACACCTTC
abundance: .; v_gene: TRBV20-1; j_gene: TRBJ2-3; d_gene: TRBD2; CDR3aa: CSASGAGGDTAQYF; CDR3nt: TGCAGTGCTAGTGGAGCGGGGGGGGATACGGCGCAGTATTTT
abundance: .; v_gene: TRBV11-3; j_gene: TRBJ2-2; d_gene: .; CDR3aa: CASSLTQGRTGELFF; CDR3nt: TGTGCCAGCAGCTTAACGCAGGGGAGGACCGGGGAGCTGTTTTTT
abundance: many; v_gene: TRBV14; j_gene: TRBJ1-3; d_gene: .; CDR3aa: CASSQVGNTIYF; CDR3nt: TGTGCCAGCAGCCAAGTGGGAAACACCATATATTTT
abundance: .; v_gene: TRBV9; j_gene: TRBJ1-3; d_gene: .; CDR3aa: CASSVRQGNTIYF; CDR3nt: TGTGCCAGCAGCGTTCGTCAGGGGAACACCATATATTTT
abundance: .; v_gene: TRBV27; j_gene: TRBJ1-6; d_gene: .; CDR3aa: CASSLSPGRSYNSPLHF; CDR3nt: TGTGCCAGCAGTTTATCACCGGGACGCTCCTATAATTCACCCCTCCACTTT
abundance: few; v_gene: TRBV5-6; j_gene: TRBJ2-3; d_gene: .; CDR3aa: CASSSQSTDTQYF; CDR3nt: TGTGCCAGCAGCTCCCAGTCCACAGATACGCAGTATTTT
abundance: .; v_gene: TRBV5-1; j_gene: TRBJ1-6; d_gene: .; CDR3aa: CASRLEGSSYNSPLHF; CDR3nt: TGCGCCAGCAGATTGGAGGGGAGCTCCTATAATTCACCCCTCCACTTT
abundance: .; v_gene: TRBV12-3/TRBV12-4; j_gene: TRBJ2-1; d_gene: TRBD2; CDR3aa: CASSLVVAGVFYEQFF; CDR3nt: TGTGCCAGCAGTTTAGTGGTGGCGGGGGTTTTCTATGAGCAGTTCTTC
abundance: .; v_gene: TRBV5-6; j_gene: TRBJ1-1; d_gene: .; CDR3aa: CASSLYGPWAEAFF; CDR3nt: TGTGCCAGCAGCTTGTACGGGCCCTGGGCCGAAGCTTTCTTT
abundance: .; v_gene: TRBV7-3; j_gene: TRBJ2-4; d_gene: TRBD2; CDR3aa: CASSSSSGGENIQYF; CDR3nt: TGTGCCAGCAGCTCCTCAAGCGGGGGGGAAAACATTCAGTACTTC
abundance: .; v_gene: TRBV19; j_gene: TRBJ1-5; d_gene: .; CDR3aa: CASSSHGERPQHF; CDR3nt: TGTGCCAGTAGTTCCCACGGCGAGAGACCCCAGCATTTT
abundance: few; v_gene: TRBV7-9; j_gene: TRBJ1-4; d_gene: .; CDR3aa: CASSLTLGATNEKLFF; CDR3nt: TGTGCCAGCAGCCTAACTCTGGGGGCGACTAATGAAAAACTGTTTTTT
abundance: many; v_gene: TRBV5-1; j_gene: TRBJ1-1; d_gene: .; CDR3aa: CASSLSNTEAFF; CDR3nt: TGTGCCAGCAGCTTATCGAACACTGAAGCTTTCTTT
abundance: few; v_gene: TRBV6-5; j_gene: TRBJ2-2; d_gene: TRBD2; CDR3aa: CASSYSLAGGNTGELFF; CDR3nt: TGTGCCAGCAGTTACTCCTTAGCGGGGGGGAACACCGGGGAGCTGTTTTTT
abundance: many; v_gene: TRBV18; j_gene: TRBJ2-3; d_gene: TRBD2; CDR3aa: CASSPTSATTTDTQYF; CDR3nt: TGTGCCAGCTCGCCGACTAGCGCCACCACCACAGATACGCAGTATTTT
abundance: few; v_gene: TRBV28; j_gene: TRBJ2-4; d_gene: TRBD1; CDR3aa: CASSLFQGVNIQYF; CDR3nt: TGTGCCAGCAGTTTATTCCAGGGGGTAAACATTCAGTACTTC
abundance: .; v_gene: TRBV29-1; j_gene: TRBJ2-2; d_gene: .; CDR3aa: CSVYGALLSQGTGELFF; CDR3nt: TGCAGCGTATACGGGGCCCTCCTCAGCCAGGGCACCGGGGAGCTGTTTTTT
abundance: .; v_gene: TRBV20-1; j_gene: TRBJ2-3; d_gene: .; CDR3aa: CSVYGGQGDTQYF; CDR3nt: TGCAGTGTGTACGGGGGGCAGGGAGATACGCAGTATTTT
abundance: few; v_gene: TRBV2; j_gene: TRBJ1-6; d_gene: .; CDR3aa: CASRDNRDSPLHF; CDR3nt: TGTGCCAGCAGAGATAACAGGGATTCACCCCTCCACTTT
abundance: .; v_gene: TRBV5-1; j_gene: TRBJ1-1; d_gene: TRBD1; CDR3aa: CASSLGDRVSTEAFF; CDR3nt: TGCGCCAGCAGCTTGGGAGACAGGGTGAGCACTGAAGCTTTCTTT
abundance: once; v_gene: TRBV11-2; j_gene: TRBJ2-5; d_gene: .; CDR3aa: CASSLRGLLRRGGETQYF; CDR3nt: TGTGCCAGCAGCTTGAGGGGGCTACTGAGAAGGGGGGGAGAGACCCAGTACTTC
abundance: .; v_gene: TRBV20-1; j_gene: TRBJ2-1; d_gene: TRBD2; CDR3aa: CSARGPRLAGAYNEQFF; CDR3nt: TGCAGTGCTAGAGGTCCCCGTCTAGCGGGGGCATACAATGAGCAGTTCTTC
abundance: .; v_gene: TRBV20-1; j_gene: TRBJ2-1; d_gene: TRBD2; CDR3aa: CTAHPRGVGNEQFF; CDR3nt: TGCACCGCCCACCCCCGGGGGGTGGGCAATGAGCAGTTCTTC
abundance: .; v_gene: TRBV27; j_gene: TRBJ2-1; d_gene: .; CDR3aa: CASSLEVPQDNEQFF; CDR3nt: TGTGCCAGCAGTTTAGAGGTCCCGCAGGACAATGAGCAGTTCTTC
abundance: few; v_gene: TRBV6-1; j_gene: TRBJ2-7; d_gene: .; CDR3aa: CASRHRALRLNEQYF; CDR3nt: TGTGCCAGCCGACACAGGGCCTTGAGGTTGAACGAGCAGTACTTC
abundance: few; v_gene: TRBV24-1; j_gene: TRBJ2-5; d_gene: TRBD2; CDR3aa: CATSEPSGNYQETQYF; CDR3nt: TGTGCCACCAGTGAACCTAGCGGGAACTACCAAGAGACCCAGTACTTC
abundance: few; v_gene: TRBV15; j_gene: TRBJ2-1; d_gene: .; CDR3aa: CATKKLRGRDSSNEQFF; CDR3nt: TGTGCCACCAAAAAGCTCCGAGGTCGGGACTCCTCCAATGAGCAGTTCTTC
abundance: .; v_gene: TRBV12-3/TRBV12-4; j_gene: TRBJ1-2; d_gene: .; CDR3aa: CASSQNRELIDGYTF; CDR3nt: TGTGCCAGCAGCCAGAACAGGGAATTGATCGACGGCTACACCTTC
abundance: .; v_gene: TRBV3-1; j_gene: TRBJ2-5; d_gene: .; CDR3aa: CASSQYALRGETQYF; CDR3nt: TGTGCCAGCAGCCAATATGCCCTCCGAGGAGAGACCCAGTACTTC
abundance: .; v_gene: TRBV4-1; j_gene: TRBJ1-6; d_gene: TRBD1; CDR3aa: CASSQRGQGEKGSPLHF; CDR3nt: TGCGCCAGCAGCCAAAGAGGACAGGGGGAAAAAGGTTCACCCCTCCACTTT
abundance: few; v_gene: TRBV27; j_gene: TRBJ1-6; d_gene: TRBD1; CDR3aa: CASSEQGAGSPLHF; CDR3nt: TGTGCCAGCAGTGAACAGGGGGCGGGTTCACCCCTCCACTTT
abundance: .; v_gene: TRBV7-8; j_gene: TRBJ2-7; d_gene: .; CDR3aa: CASSSPGHMSYEQYF; CDR3nt: TGTGCCAGCAGCTCACCGGGACATATGAGCTACGAGCAGTACTTC
abundance: .; v_gene: TRBV25-1; j_gene: TRBJ1-6; d_gene: .; CDR3aa: CASSEWGTTSSPLHF; CDR3nt: TGTGCCAGCAGTGAATGGGGGACAACCAGTTCACCCCTCCACTTT
abundance: .; v_gene: TRBV6-1; j_gene: TRBJ2-7; d_gene: TRBD2; CDR3aa: CASTLPGLSYEQYF; CDR3nt: TGTGCCAGCACCCTTCCGGGACTATCCTACGAGCAGTACTTC
abundance: .; v_gene: TRBV28; j_gene: TRBJ2-1; d_gene: TRBD2; CDR3aa: CASSTVTSGRKSGFF; CDR3nt: TGTGCCAGCAGTACCGTTACTAGCGGGAGAAAATCAGGGTTCTTC
abundance: .; v_gene: TRBV11-1; j_gene: TRBJ2-3; d_gene: TRBD2; CDR3aa: CASSLAIQRGASTDTQYF; CDR3nt: TGTGCCAGCAGCTTAGCGATCCAGCGGGGGGCGAGCACAGATACGCAGTATTTT
abundance: many; v_gene: TRBV24-1; j_gene: TRBJ2-2; d_gene: TRBD2; CDR3aa: CATSESLAGNTGELFF; CDR3nt: TGTGCCACCAGTGAGTCTCTAGCGGGGAACACCGGGGAGCTGTTTTTT
abundance: .; v_gene: TRBV5-1; j_gene: TRBJ1-4; d_gene: .; CDR3aa: CASSQGSRIGKLFF; CDR3nt: TGCGCCAGCAGCCAAGGGAGTCGGATCGGAAAACTGTTTTTT